This T cell receptor beta chain was recovered during a study of blood T cell repertoires in COVID-19. Study-wide context: Acute and convalescent COVID-19 specimens originated in the United States, Italy and Spain.

The germline V gene has CDR1 SGDLS and CDR2 YYNGEE. Deletions cut 0 bases from V and 1 base from J, with 11 bases between. The CDR3 runs 15 residues. Per the study methods: Estimates of nucleated cell counts were drawn from the amplification of reference gene primers. Repertoires were generated with immunoSEQ multiplex PCR, while TCRdb's copy carries only in-frame clones and drops some. D and trimming come from the DNA, and the V and J calls and clone size come from that table. The sample lists 150,000 to 200,000 clones, about 83% seen once, with about 2.5% in the top ten. The receptor was isolated from a woman aged 80 or over with COVID-19, enrolled during active disease. The specimen sequenced was peripheral blood. The chain uses TRBV9 and TRBJ2-7, with D possibly matching TRBD2 (6 bases). The CDR3 here is CASSVEAGLSYEQYF. For the CDR3, the DNA is TGTGCCAGCAGCGTAGAGGCGGGACTTTCCTACGAGCAGTACTTC.